The 4 T cell receptor beta chains in this list originate from one sample, sequenced in a study of blood T cell repertoires in COVID-19. Sequencing used immunoSEQ multiplex PCR; TCRdb keeps in-frame clones, though not all of them. Seen here are 250,000 or so clones, 70% to 90% observed once, and the top ten hold 3%. Sequencing was carried out using peripheral blood. The receptors here all came from a man between 18 and 29 years old with active or convalescent COVID-19.

This chain joins TRBV19 and TRBJ1-1, with TRBD1 identical over 7 bases. The CDR3 has 14 amino acids. The V and J ends lost 5 bases and 1 base, in that order; junction bases with no gene match: 4. Germline-derived CDR1 and CDR2 are LNHDA and SQIVND (reference sequence). CDR3 residues: CASSLQGGNTEAFF. The CDR3 bases are TGTGCCAGTAGTCTTCAGGGGGGGAACACTGAAGCTTTCTTT. The full variable domain, with the rest looked up from reference TRBV19 and TRBJ1-1, is DGGITQSPKYLFRKEGQNVTLSCEQNLNHDAMYWYRQDPGQGLRLIYYSQIVNDFQKGDIAEGYSVSREKKESFPLTVTSAQKNPTAFYLCASSLQGGNTEAFFGQGTRLTVV.

CDR3 residues: CASSYSRDTQLYEQYF. For the CDR3, the DNA is TGTGCCAGCAGTTACTCGAGGGACACTCAATTATATGAGCAGTACTTC. The chain carries TRBV6-2 or TRBV6-3 and TRBJ2-7; TRBD1 is a possible D gene (6 bases). This CDR3 contains 16 residues. The V end lost 0 bases, the J end lost 7 bases, and 19 bases lay between the germline ends. Per the germline V gene, CDR1 is MNHEY and CDR2 is SVGEGT.

J is TRBJ2-7 and V is TRBV30, with 10 bases matching TRBD1. This CDR3 spans 15 amino acids. CDR1 GTSNPN and CDR2 SVGIG come from the germline V gene (reference sequence). V lost 4 bases, J lost 2 bases, and 8 bases stayed unmatched. The CDR3 DNA sequence: TGTGCCTGGACTACAGCTGGGACAGGGGCCTACGAGCAGTACTTC. Its protein product is CAWTTAGTGAYEQYF.

The rearrangement links TRBV3-1 (or the pseudogene TRBV3-2) to TRBJ2-5, with TRBD2 identical over 12 bases. Trimming cost V 4 bases and J 2 bases; bases outside gene matches: 2. The germline gives CDR1 LGHDT, CDR2 YNNKEL (reference sequence). This CDR3 has 15 residues. As DNA, the CDR3 is TGTGCCAGCAGCCTGGGACTAGCGGGTCAAGAGACCCAGTACTTC. Translating it yields CASSLGLAGQETQYF.